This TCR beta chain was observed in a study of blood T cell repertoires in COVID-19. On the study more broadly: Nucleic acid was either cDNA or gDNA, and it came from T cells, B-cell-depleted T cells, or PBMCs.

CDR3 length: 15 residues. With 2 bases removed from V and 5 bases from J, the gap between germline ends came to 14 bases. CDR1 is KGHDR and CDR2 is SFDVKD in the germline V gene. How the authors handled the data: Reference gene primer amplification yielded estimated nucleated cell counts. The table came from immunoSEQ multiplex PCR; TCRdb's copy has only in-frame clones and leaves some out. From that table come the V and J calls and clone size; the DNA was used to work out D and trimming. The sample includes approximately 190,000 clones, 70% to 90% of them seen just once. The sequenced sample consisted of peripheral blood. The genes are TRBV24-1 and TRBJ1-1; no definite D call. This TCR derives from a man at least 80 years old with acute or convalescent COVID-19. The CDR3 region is CATSDSEGWETEAFF. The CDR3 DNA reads TGTGCCACCAGTGATTCAGAGGGTTGGGAAACTGAAGCTTTCTTT.